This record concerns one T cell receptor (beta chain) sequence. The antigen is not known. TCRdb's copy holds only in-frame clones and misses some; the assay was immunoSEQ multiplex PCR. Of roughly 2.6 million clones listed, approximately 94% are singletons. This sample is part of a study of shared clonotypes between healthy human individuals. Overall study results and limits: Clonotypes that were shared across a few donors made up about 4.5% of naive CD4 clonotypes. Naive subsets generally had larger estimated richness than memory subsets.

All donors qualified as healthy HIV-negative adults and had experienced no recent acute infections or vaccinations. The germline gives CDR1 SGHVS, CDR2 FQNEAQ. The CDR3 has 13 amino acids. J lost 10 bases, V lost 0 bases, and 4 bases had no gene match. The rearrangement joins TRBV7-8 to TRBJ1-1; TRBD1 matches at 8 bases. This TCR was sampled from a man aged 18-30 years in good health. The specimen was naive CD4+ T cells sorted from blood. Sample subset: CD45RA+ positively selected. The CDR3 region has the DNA TGTGCCAGCAGCTTAGCGGACAGGGTGGGAGCTTTCTTT. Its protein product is CASSLADRVGAFF.